Presented here are 5 T cell receptor beta chains from one specimen sequenced in a study of glioma-infiltrating T cells after dendritic cell vaccination (TCRdb year 2016). Library preparation was by the immunoSEQ multiplex PCR assay. TCRdb took over this immuneACCESS table, retaining in-frame rearrangements with V and J assigned. Such tables are incomplete; in checked studies, under half of the missing clones stem from an unresolved V gene, and the remainder is unexplained. Here the sample has 65,000 to 80,000 clones; about nine tenths occur a single time. The ten largest account for approximately 2.2% of the sample. What the time point label conveys for this sample: after dendritic cell vaccination, including at tumor progression/relapse. Sequenced material: blood, taken after dendritic cell vaccination. These receptors were obtained from a human donor with glioblastoma.

The chain joins TRBV10-3 to TRBJ1-1; weak D call: TRBD1 (6 bases). The CDR3 loop spans 13 amino acids. Trimming took 6 bases from V and 4 from J, leaving 12 bases between them. CDR1 and CDR2 (germline): ENHRY, SYGVKD. The CDR3 region is CAIRGGPSTEAFF. CDR3 in DNA: TGTGCCATCAGAGGGGGACCGAGCACTGAAGCTTTCTTT.

The rearrangement joins TRBV5-1 to TRBJ2-3; possible D gene TRBD2, 7 bases. CDR3 length: 15 residues. Germline CDR1 and CDR2: SGHRS and YFSETQ. V lost 4 bases, J lost 5 bases, and 17 bases lay in between. CDR3 nucleotide sequence: TGCGCCAGCAGCCCGGTGAAGGGGGGGGGAGATACGCAGTATTTT. Translating gives CASSPVKGGGDTQYF. The variable domain in full, completed from reference TRBV5-1 and TRBJ2-3, reads KAGVTQTPRYLIKTRGQQVTLSCSPISGHRSVSWYQQTPGQGLQFLFEYFSETQRNKGNFPGRFSGRQFSNSRSEMNVSTLELGDSALYLCASSPVKGGGDTQYFGPGTRLTVL.

This clone was recorded once. The chain has TRBV9 and TRBJ2-1; 8 positions agree with TRBD2. J gave up 0 bases and V 4 bases, and 6 bases lay outside the gene matches. Per germline, CDR1 SGDLS and CDR2 YYNGEE. The CDR3 contains 16 residues. In nucleotides, the CDR3 is TGTGCCAGCAGCCCCCGAACTAGCGGCTCCTACAATGAGCAGTTCTTC. It codes for CASSPRTSGSYNEQFF. The variable domain in full, with the rest retrieved from reference TRBV9 and TRBJ2-1, is DSGVTQTPKHLITATGQRVTLRCSPRSGDLSVYWYQQSLDQGLQFLIQYYNGEERAKGNILERFSAQQFPDLHSELNLSSLELGDSALYFCASSPRTSGSYNEQFFGPGTRLTVL.

The chain couples TRBV18 to TRBJ2-7; tentative D call: TRBD1 (7 bases). The CDR3 has 15 residues. V was shortened by 3 bases and J by 3 bases, with 15 bases between the two germline ends. Germline values: CDR1 KGHSH, CDR2 LQKENI. The CDR3, as DNA: TGTGCCAGCTCACCCATTTCAGGGGGGAACTACGAGCAGTACTTC. Residues: CASSPISGGNYEQYF.

The genes are TRBV7-2 and TRBJ1-4; no clear D. Trimming removed 4 bases at V and 8 bases at J, with 11 bases between. Germline V gene data show CDR1 as SGHTA and CDR2 as FQGNSA. The CDR3 sequence is 13 residues long. Written as DNA, the CDR3 is TGTGCCAGCAGCTCTCCCCACGGGGAAAAACTGTTTTTT. This encodes CASSSPHGEKLFF. The full variable domain, in which reference TRBV7-2 and TRBJ1-4 provide the parts outside the CDR3, is GAGVSQSPSNKVTEKGKDVELRCDPISGHTALYWYRQSLGQGLEFLIYFQGNSAPDKSGLPSDRFSAERTGGSVSTLTIQRTQQEDSAVYLCASSSPHGEKLFFGSGTQLSVL.